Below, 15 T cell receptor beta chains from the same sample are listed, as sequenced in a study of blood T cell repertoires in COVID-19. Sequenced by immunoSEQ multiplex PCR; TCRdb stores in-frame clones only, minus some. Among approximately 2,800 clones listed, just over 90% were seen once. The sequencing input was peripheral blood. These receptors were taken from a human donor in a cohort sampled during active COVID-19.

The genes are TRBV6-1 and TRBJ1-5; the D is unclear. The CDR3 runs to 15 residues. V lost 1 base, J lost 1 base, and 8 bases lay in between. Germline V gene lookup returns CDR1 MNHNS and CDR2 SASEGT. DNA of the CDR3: TGTGCCAGCAGTGAAGAAAGTCTAAGCAATCAGCCCCAGCATTTT. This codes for CASSEESLSNQPQHF.

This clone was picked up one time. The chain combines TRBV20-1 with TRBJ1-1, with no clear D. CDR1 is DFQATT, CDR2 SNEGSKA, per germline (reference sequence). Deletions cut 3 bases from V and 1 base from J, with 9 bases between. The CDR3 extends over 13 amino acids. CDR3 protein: CSASPFRNTEAFF. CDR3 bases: TGCAGTGCTAGTCCTTTCAGGAACACTGAAGCTTTCTTT.

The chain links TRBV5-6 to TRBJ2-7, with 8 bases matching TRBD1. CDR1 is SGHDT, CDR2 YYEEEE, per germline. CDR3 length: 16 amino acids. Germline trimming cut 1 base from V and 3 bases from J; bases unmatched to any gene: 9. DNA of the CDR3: TGTGCCAGCAGCTTGACACTGGGACAGGTCGGCTACGAGCAGTACTTC. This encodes CASSLTLGQVGYEQYF.

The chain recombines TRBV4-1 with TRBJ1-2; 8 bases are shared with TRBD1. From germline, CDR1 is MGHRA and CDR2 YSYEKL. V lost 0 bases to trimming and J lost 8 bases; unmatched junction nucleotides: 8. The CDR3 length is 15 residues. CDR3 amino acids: CASSQDWTGTEGYTF. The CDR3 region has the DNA TGCGCCAGCAGCCAAGATTGGACAGGGACAGAGGGCTACACCTTC.

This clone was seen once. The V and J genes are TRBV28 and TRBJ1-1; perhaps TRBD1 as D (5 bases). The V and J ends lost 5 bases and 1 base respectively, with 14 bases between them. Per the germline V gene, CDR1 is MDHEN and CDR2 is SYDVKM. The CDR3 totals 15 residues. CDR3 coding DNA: TGTGCCAGCAGTCCTGGGAGGGGCCGGAACACTGAAGCTTTCTTT. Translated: CASSPGRGRNTEAFF.

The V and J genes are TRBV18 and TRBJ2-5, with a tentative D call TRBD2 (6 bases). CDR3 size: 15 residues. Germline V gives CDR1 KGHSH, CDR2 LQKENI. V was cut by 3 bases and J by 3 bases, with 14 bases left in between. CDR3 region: CASSPLRGGEETQYF. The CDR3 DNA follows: TGTGCCAGCTCACCTCTGCGGGGCGGGGAAGAGACCCAGTACTTC.

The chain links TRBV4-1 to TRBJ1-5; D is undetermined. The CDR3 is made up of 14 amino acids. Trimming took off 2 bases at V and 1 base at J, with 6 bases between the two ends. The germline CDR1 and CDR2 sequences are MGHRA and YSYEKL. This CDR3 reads CASSQLGSNQPQHF. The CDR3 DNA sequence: TGCGCCAGCAGCCAATTGGGCAGCAATCAGCCCCAGCATTTT.

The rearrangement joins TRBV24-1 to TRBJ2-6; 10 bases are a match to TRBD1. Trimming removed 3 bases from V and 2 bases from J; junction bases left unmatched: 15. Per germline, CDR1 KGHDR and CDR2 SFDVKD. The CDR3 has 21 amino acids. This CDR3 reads CATSDTRSPGQGLAGANVLTF. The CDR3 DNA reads TGTGCCACCAGTGATACGCGAAGCCCGGGACAGGGGCTCGCTGGGGCCAACGTCCTGACTTTC.

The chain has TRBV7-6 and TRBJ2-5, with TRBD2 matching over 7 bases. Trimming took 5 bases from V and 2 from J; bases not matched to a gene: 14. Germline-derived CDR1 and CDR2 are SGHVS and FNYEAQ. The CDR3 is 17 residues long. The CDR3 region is CASSPEVASGTQETQYF. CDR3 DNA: TGTGCCAGCAGCCCAGAGGTAGCGAGCGGGACTCAAGAGACCCAGTACTTC.

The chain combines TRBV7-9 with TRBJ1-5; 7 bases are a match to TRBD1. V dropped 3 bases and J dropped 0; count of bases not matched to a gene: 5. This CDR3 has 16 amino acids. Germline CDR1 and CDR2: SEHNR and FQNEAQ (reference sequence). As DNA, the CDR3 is TGTGCCAGCAGCTTTTGGACAGGCTATAGCAATCAGCCCCAGCATTTT. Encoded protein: CASSFWTGYSNQPQHF.

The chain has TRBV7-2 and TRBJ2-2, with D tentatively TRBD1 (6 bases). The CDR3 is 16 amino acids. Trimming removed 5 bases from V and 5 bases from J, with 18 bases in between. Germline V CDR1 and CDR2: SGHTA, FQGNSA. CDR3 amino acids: CASSRNRDTSTGELFF. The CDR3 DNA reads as TGTGCCAGCAGCAGAAACCGGGACACCTCGACCGGGGAGCTGTTTTTT.

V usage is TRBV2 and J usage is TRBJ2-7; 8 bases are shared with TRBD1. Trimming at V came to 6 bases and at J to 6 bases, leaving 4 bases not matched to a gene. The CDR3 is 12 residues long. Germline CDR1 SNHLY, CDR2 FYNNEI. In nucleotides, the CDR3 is TGTGCCAGCAGGCTAACAGGGGGCGAGCAGTACTTC. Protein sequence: CASRLTGGEQYF.

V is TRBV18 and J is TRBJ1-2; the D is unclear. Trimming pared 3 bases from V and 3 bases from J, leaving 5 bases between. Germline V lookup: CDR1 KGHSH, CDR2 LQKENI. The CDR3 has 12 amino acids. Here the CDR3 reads CASSPSDYGYTF. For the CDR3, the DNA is TGTGCCAGCTCACCCTCGGACTATGGCTACACCTTC.

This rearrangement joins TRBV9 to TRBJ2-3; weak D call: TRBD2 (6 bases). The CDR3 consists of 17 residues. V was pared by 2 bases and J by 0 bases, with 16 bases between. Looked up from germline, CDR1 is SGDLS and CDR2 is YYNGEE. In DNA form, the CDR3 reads TGTGCCAGCAGCGTCTCAACCGGGGGAACTAGCACAGATACGCAGTATTTT. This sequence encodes CASSVSTGGTSTDTQYF.

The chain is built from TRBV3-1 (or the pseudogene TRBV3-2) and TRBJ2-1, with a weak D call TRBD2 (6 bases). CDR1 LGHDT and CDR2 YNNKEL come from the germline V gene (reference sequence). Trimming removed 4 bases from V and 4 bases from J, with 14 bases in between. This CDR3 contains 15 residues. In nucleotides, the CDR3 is TGTGCCAGCAGCCCTAGGGGACTCGTATACAATGAGCAGTTCTTC. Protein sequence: CASSPRGLVYNEQFF.